This TCR beta chain stems from a study of cytomegalovirus exposure and HLA in healthy donors. V lost 3 bases to trimming and J lost 4 bases; unmatched junction nucleotides: 4. This CDR3 contains 16 residues. Per germline, CDR1 WSHSY and CDR2 SAAADI. The PCR contained 60 Vbeta and 13 Jbeta primers. Profiling relied on immunoSEQ multiplex PCR, and the TCRdb table lists in-frame clones only, not all of them. The sample holds 200,000 to 250,000 clones, around 79% seen once. Notes on this clone: Antigen unknown.

Overall study results and limits: Later analysis identified a missense DCLRE1C variant that was linked to TCR beta V- and J-gene trimming. Of the V segments, some could not be distinguished, including TRBV6-2 and TRBV6-3, and were excluded. Later analysis revealed greater clonal expansion in HLA-associated TCR beta chains than in equally common others.

The specimen sequenced was PBMCs. This rearrangement joins TRBV10-2 to TRBJ2-6; 9 positions agree with TRBD1. The sequence came from a girl aged 2 to 9 in good health and CMV-seronegative. The DNA for the CDR3 is TGCGCCAGCAGTGAATGGACAGGGGCCGGGGCCAACGTCCTGACTTTC. This translates into CASSEWTGAGANVLTF.